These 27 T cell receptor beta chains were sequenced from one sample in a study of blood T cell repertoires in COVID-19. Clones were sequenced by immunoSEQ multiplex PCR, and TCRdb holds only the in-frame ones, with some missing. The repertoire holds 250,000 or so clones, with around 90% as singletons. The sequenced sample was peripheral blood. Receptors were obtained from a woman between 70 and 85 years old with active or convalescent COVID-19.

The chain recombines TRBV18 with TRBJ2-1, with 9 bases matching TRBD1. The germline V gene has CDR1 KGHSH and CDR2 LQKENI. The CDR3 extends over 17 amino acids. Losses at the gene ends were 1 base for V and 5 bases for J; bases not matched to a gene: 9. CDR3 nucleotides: TGTGCCAGCTCACCACTACATCGAGGACAGGGGAACAATGAGCAGTTCTTC. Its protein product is CASSPLHRGQGNNEQFF.

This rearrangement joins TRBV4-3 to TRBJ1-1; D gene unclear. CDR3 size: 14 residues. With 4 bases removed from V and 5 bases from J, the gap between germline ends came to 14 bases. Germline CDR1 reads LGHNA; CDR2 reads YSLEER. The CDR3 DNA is TGCGCCAGCAGCCCAGGAGGAGGGCGAACTGAAGCTTTCTTT. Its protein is CASSPGGGRTEAFF.

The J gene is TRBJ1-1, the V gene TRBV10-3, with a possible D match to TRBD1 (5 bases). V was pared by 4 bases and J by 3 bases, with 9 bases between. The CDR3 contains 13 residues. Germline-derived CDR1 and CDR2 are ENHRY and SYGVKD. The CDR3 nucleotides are TGTGCCATCAGTGGAAGGGGATACACTGAAGCTTTCTTT. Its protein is CAISGRGYTEAFF.

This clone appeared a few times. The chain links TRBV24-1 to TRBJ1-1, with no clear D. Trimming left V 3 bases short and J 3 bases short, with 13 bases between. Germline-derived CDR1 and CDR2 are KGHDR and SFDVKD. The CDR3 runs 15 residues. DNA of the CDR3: TGTGCCACCAGTGATCCCCAACTACCTGACACTGAAGCTTTCTTT. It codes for CATSDPQLPDTEAFF.

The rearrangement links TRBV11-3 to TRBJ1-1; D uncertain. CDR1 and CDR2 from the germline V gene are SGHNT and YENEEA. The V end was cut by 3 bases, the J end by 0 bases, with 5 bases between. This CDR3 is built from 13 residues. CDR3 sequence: CASSFSVNTEAFF. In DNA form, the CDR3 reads TGTGCCAGCAGCTTTTCAGTGAACACTGAAGCTTTCTTT.

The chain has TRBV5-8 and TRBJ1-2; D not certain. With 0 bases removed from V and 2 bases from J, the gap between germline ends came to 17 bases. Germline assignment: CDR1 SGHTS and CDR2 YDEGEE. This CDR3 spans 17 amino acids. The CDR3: CASSLAVADGWNYGYTF. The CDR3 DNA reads TGTGCCAGCAGCTTGGCGGTCGCCGACGGGTGGAACTATGGCTACACCTTC.

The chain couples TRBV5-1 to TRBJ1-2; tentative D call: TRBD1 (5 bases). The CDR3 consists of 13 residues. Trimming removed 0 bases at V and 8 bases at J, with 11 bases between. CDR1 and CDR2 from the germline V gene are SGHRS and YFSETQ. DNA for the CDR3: TGCGCCAGCAGCTTGGGACAGATGGAGGGCTACACCTTC. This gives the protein CASSLGQMEGYTF.

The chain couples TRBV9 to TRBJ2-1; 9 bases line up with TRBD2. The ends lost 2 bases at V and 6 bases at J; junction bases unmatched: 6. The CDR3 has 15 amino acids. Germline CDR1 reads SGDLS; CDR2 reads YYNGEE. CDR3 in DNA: TGTGCCAGCAGCGTCTCCGGGACTAGCTTCAATGAGCAGTTCTTC. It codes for CASSVSGTSFNEQFF.

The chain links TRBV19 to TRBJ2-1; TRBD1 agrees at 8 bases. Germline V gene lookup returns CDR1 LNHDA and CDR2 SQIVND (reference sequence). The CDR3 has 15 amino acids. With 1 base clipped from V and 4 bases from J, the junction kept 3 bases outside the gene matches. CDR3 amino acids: CASSIGGTGYNEQFF. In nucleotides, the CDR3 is TGTGCCAGTAGTATAGGAGGGACAGGATACAATGAGCAGTTCTTC.

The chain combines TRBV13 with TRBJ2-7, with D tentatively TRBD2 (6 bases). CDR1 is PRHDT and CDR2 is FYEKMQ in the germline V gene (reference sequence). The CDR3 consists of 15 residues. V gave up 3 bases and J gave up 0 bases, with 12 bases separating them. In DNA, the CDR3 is TGTGCCAGCAGCTTTAATTACGGGAGCTCCTACGAGCAGTACTTC. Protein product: CASSFNYGSSYEQYF.

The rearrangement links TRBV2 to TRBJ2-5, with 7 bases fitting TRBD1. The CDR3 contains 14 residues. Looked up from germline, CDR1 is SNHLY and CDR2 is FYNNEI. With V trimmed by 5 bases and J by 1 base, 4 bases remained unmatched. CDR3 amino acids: CASSIGTVQETQYF. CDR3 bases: TGTGCCAGCAGTATCGGGACAGTCCAAGAGACCCAGTACTTC. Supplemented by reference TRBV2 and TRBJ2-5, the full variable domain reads EPEVTQTPSHQVTQMGQEVILRCVPISNHLYFYWYRQILGQKVEFLVSFYNNEISEKSEIFDDQFSVERPDGSNFTLKIRSTKLEDSAMYFCASSIGTVQETQYFGPGTRLLVL.

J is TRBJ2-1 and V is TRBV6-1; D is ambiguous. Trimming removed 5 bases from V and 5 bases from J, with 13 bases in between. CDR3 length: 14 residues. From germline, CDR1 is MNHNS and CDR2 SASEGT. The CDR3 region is CASSSFWADNEQFF. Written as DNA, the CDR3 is TGTGCCAGCAGTTCTTTCTGGGCAGACAATGAGCAGTTCTTC.

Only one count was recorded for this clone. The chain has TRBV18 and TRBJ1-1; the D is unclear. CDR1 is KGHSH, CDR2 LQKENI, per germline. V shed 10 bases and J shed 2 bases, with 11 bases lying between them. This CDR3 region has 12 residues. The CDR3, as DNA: TGTGCCATCCCCGAGGCTAACACTGAAGCTTTCTTT. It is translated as CAIPEANTEAFF.

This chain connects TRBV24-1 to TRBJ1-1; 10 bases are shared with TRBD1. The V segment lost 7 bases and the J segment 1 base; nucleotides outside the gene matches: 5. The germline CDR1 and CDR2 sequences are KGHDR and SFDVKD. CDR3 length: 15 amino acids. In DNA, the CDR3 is TGTGCCACCAGCGGGACAGGGGCCCCGAACACTGAAGCTTTCTTT. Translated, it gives CATSGTGAPNTEAFF.

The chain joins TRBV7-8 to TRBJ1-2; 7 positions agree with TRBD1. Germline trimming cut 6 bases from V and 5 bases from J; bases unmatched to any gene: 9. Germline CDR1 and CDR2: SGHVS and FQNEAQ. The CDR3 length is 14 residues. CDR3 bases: TGTGCCAGCAGTAGAAACACAGGGGAGTATGGCTACACCTTC. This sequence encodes CASSRNTGEYGYTF.

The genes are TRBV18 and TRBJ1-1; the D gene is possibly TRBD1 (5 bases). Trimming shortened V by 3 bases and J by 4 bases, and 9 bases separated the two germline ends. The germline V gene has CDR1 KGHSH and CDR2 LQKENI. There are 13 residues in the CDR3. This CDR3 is CASSPSGATEAFF. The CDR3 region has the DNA TGTGCCAGCTCACCCTCTGGGGCCACTGAAGCTTTCTTT.

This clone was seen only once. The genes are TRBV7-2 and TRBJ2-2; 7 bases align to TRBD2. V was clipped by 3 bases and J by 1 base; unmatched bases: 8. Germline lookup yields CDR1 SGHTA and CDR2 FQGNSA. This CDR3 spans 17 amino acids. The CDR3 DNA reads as TGTGCCAGCAGCTTCCGGAGGGGAGGGGTGAACACCGGGGAGCTGTTTTTT. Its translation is CASSFRRGGVNTGELFF.

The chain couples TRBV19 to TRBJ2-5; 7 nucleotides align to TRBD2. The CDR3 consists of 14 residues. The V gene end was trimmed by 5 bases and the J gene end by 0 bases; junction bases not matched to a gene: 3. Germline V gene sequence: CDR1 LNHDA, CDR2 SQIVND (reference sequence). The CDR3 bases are TGTGCCAGTAGTCTCGGGGGGTACCAAGAGACCCAGTACTTC. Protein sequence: CASSLGGYQETQYF.

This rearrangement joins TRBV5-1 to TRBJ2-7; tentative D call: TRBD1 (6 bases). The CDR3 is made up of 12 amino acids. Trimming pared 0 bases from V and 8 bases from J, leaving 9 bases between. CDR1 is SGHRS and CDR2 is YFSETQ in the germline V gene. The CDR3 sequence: CASSLEQGQQYF. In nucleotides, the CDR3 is TGCGCCAGCAGCTTGGAACAGGGTCAGCAGTACTTC.

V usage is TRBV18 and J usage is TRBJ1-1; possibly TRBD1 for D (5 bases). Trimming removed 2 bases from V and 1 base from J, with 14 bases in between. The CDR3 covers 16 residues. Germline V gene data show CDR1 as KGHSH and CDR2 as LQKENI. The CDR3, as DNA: TGTGCCAGCTCACCATTGGGTCAGGGTTCGAACACTGAAGCTTTCTTT. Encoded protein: CASSPLGQGSNTEAFF. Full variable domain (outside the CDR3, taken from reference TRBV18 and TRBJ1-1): NAGVMQNPRHLVRRRGQEARLRCSPMKGHSHVYWYRQLPEEGLKFMVYLQKENIIDESGMPKERFSAEFPKEGPSILRIQQVVRGDSAAYFCASSPLGQGSNTEAFFGQGTRLTVV.

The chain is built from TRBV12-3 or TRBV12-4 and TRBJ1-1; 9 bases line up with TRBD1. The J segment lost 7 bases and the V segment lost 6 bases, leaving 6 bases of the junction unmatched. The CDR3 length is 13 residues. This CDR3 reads CASRDPGQGEAFF. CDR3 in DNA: TGTGCCAGCAGGGACCCGGGACAGGGTGAAGCTTTCTTT.

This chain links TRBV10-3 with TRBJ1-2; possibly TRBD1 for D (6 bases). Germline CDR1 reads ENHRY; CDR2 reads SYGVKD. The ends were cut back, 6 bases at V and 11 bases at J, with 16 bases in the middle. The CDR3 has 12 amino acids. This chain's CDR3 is CAIRGAAMRYTF. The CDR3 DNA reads TGTGCCATCAGGGGGGCGGCGATGCGGTACACCTTC.

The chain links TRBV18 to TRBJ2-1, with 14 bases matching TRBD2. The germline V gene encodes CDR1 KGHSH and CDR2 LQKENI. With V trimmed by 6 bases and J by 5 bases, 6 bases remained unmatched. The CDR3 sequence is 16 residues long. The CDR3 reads CASSPTSGGVDNEQFF. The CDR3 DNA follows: TGTGCCAGCTCTCCGACTAGCGGGGGGGTGGACAATGAGCAGTTCTTC.

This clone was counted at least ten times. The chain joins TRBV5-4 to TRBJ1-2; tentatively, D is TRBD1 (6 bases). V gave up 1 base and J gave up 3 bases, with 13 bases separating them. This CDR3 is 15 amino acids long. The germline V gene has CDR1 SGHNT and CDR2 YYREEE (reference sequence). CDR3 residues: CASSLSTGRDYGYTF. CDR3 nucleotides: TGTGCCAGCAGCTTGTCAACAGGGAGGGACTATGGCTACACCTTC.

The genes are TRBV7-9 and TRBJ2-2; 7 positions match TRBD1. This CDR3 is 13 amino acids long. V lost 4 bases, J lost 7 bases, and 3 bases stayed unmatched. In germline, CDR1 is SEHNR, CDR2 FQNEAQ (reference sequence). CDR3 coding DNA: TGTGCCAGCAGCTATGCAGGGGGCGGGGAGCTGTTTTTT. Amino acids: CASSYAGGGELFF. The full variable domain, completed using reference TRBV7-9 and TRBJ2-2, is DTGVSQNPRHKITKRGQNVTFRCDPISEHNRLYWYRQTLGQGPEFLTYFQNEAQLEKSRLLSDRFSAERPKGSFSTLEIQRTEQGDSAMYLCASSYAGGGELFFGEGSRLTVL.

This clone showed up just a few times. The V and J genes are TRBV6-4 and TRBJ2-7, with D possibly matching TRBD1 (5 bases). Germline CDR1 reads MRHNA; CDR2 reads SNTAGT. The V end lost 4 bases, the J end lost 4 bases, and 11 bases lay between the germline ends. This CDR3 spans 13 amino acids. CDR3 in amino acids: CASSVDTGYEQYF. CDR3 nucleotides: TGTGCCAGCAGTGTCGACACAGGATACGAGCAGTACTTC.

The CDR3 loop is CASSFNPSGGKETQYF. The CDR3 nucleotides read TGTGCCAGCAGTTTCAACCCCAGCGGGGGGAAAGAGACCCAGTACTTC. The rearrangement uses TRBV6-2 or TRBV6-3 and TRBJ2-5; 9 bases are a match to TRBD2. J was trimmed by 3 bases and V by 4 bases; bases with no gene match: 9. The length of the CDR3 is 16 residues. Germline CDR1 MNHEY, CDR2 SVGEGT.